The 15 T cell receptor beta chains given below trace back to one sample, sequenced in a study of read filtering for tumor transcriptome and immune sequencing. From roughly 390 ng of RNA, a library with molecular barcoded alpha/delta and beta/gamma adaptors was made. TCRdb used MiXCR to reprocess the reads, holding one entry per CDR3 protein. Among approximately 60,000 distinct CDR3 sequences, 20% were seen once, and the ten largest hold roughly 15%. The sequenced material came from a population of CD138-negative cells sorted from bone marrow. The receptors come from a donor aged 40 or over with multiple myeloma.

Details on this clonotype: A much larger clone lies a single base off, so this may be a read error. As the CDR3 is not closed by the conserved phenylalanine or tryptophan, this likely results from a read error. The chain couples TRBV10-2 to TRBJ1-2; 7 nucleotides align to TRBD1. The V and J ends lost 6 bases and 6 bases, in that order; junction bases with no gene match: 7. Germline V gene sequence: CDR1 WSHSY, CDR2 SAAADI. This CDR3 region has 13 residues. The CDR3 here is CASRSTGRNGYTS. The CDR3 nucleotides are TGCGCCAGCAGATCGACAGGGAGGAATGGCTACACCTCC.

In its sample, this clonotype was seen many times. Here the CDR3 reads CSAEGGNTIYF. In DNA form, the CDR3 reads TGCAGTGCTGAGGGGGGAAACACCATATATTTT. The chain uses TRBV20-1 and TRBJ1-3; possibly TRBD1 for D (5 bases). Germline V CDR1 and CDR2: DFQATT, SNEGSKA (reference sequence). The CDR3 length is 11 residues. The V end lost 5 bases, the J end lost 4 bases, and 6 bases lay between the germline ends.

This clonotype was counted between two and nine times. An end of the junction does not agree with germline; a read error may underlie this. V and J are TRBV29-1 and TRBJ2-5; D gene unclear. Germline V gene sequence: CDR1 SQVTM, CDR2 ANQGSEA. The CDR3 runs to 13 residues. The CDR3 sequence: CSVDIPGTPQLSF. The CDR3 nucleotides are TGCAGCGTTGATATTCCCGGCACACCCCAGCTGAGCTTC.

This clonotype was seen at least ten times. CDR3 DNA sequence: TGCGCCAGCAAAGTCCAGCAGGGCGACGGGGAGCTGTTTTTT. As protein: CASKVQQGDGELFF. This chain joins TRBV5-1 and TRBJ2-2; tentative D call: TRBD1 (5 bases). Germline CDR1 SGHRS, CDR2 YFSETQ. CDR3 length: 14 amino acids. Trimming took 6 bases from V and 7 from J, leaving 16 bases between them. The complete variable domain, with remaining parts taken from reference TRBV5-1 and TRBJ2-2, reads KAGVTQTPRYLIKTRGQQVTLSCSPISGHRSVSWYQQTPGQGLQFLFEYFSETQRNKGNFPGRFSGRQFSNSRSEMNVSTLELGDSALYLCASKVQQGDGELFFGEGSRLTVL.

This clonotype has ten or more counts. The chain carries TRBV10-3 and TRBJ2-7; a weak D match, TRBD1 (5 bases). CDR3 length equals 14 residues. V was pared by 3 bases and J by 0 bases, with 9 bases between. Germline lookup yields CDR1 ENHRY and CDR2 SYGVKD. The CDR3: CAISESRASYEQYF. The CDR3 DNA reads as TGTGCCATCAGTGAAAGCAGGGCCTCCTACGAGCAGTACTTC.

V is TRBV3-1 and J is TRBJ1-5, with 11 bases matching TRBD1. Per germline, CDR1 LGHDT and CDR2 YNNKEL (reference sequence). V lost 1 base and J lost 6; bases outside the gene matches: 2. This CDR3 is 15 amino acids long. The CDR3: CASSQGGQGGQPQHF. As DNA, the CDR3 is TGTGCCAGCAGCCAAGGGGGACAGGGGGGTCAGCCCCAGCATTTT.

This clonotype was found many times. The CDR3 loop is CASSLVSQGRRAFF. The CDR3 DNA reads TGTGCCAGCAGCTTAGTGTCGCAGGGGCGGCGTGCTTTCTTT. The rearrangement joins TRBV7-8 to TRBJ1-1; maybe TRBD1 (6 bases). The V end lost 1 base, the J end lost 11 bases, and 17 bases lay between the germline ends. Germline CDR1 SGHVS, CDR2 FQNEAQ. CDR3 length: 14 amino acids. The full variable domain, with the rest looked up from reference TRBV7-8 and TRBJ1-1, is GAGVSQSPRYKVAKRGQDVALRCDPISGHVSLFWYQQALGQGPEFLTYFQNEAQLDKSGLPSDRFFAERPEGSVSTLKIQRTQQEDSAVYLCASSLVSQGRRAFFGQGTRLTVV.

This clonotype was seen many times. The chain joins TRBV5-6 to TRBJ2-6; no firm D call. The CDR3 runs 15 residues. Per the germline V gene, CDR1 is SGHDT and CDR2 is YYEEEE. The ends were cut back, 0 bases at V and 5 bases at J, with 9 bases in the middle. CDR3 residues: CASSLGLGWANVLTF. The CDR3 nucleotides read TGTGCCAGCAGCTTGGGGCTCGGCTGGGCCAACGTCCTGACTTTC.

This clonotype appeared a single time. This likely reflects a read error, since a far larger clone is one base away. The J gene is TRBJ2-5, the V gene TRBV7-2; the D call may be TRBD1 or TRBD2 (7 bases each). There are 15 residues in the CDR3. Germline V gene data show CDR1 as SGHTA and CDR2 as FQGNSA. The CDR3 DNA reads TGTGCCGGCAGCTCGAACAGGGGCGGGAGAGAGACCCAGTACTTC. The encoded protein is CAGSSNRGGRETQYF.

With regard to this clonotype: This may stem from a read error, because a much larger clone lies one nucleotide away. The rearrangement uses TRBV15 and TRBJ2-3; TRBD2 might be the D (5 bases). Germline V gene lookup returns CDR1 LNHNV and CDR2 YYDKDF (reference sequence). This CDR3 region has 14 residues. The chain's CDR3 is CATSSERGADTRYF. The CDR3 DNA reads TGTGCCACCAGTTCGGAACGGGGTGCAGATACGCGGTATTTT.

At least ten counts were recorded for this clonotype. This chain connects TRBV5-1 to TRBJ2-7; 7 nucleotides line up with TRBD2. The germline CDR1 and CDR2 sequences are SGHRS and YFSETQ. This CDR3 is 15 amino acids long. J was trimmed by 7 bases and V by 4 bases; bases with no gene match: 14. This CDR3 reads CASSPRLAGEGEQYF. DNA for the CDR3: TGCGCCAGCAGCCCCAGACTCGCGGGAGAGGGGGAGCAGTACTTC.

Remarks on this clonotype: Just one base apart from a much larger clone, this may be a read error. The J gene is TRBJ2-2, the V gene TRBV12-3 or TRBV12-4; D may be TRBD1 or TRBD2 (5 bases each). The CDR3 runs to 11 residues. The CDR3 region is CAGADTGVLFF. The CDR3 coding sequence is TGTGCAGGGGCCGACACCGGGGTGCTGTTTTTT.

The chain employs TRBV28 and TRBJ1-5; possible D gene TRBD1, 6 bases. There are 13 residues in the CDR3. The germline V gene has CDR1 MDHEN and CDR2 SYDVKM. V was cut by 3 bases and J by 9 bases, with 12 bases left in between. CDR3 DNA sequence: TGTGCCAGCAGTTTTGGGGGCCCGCGGCCCCAGCATTTT. Protein product: CASSFGGPRPQHF.

This clonotype occurred many times. This chain links TRBV5-1 with TRBJ1-1; unclear D gene. Trimming stripped 6 bases from V and 1 base from J, with 10 bases between. The CDR3 has 13 amino acids. Per the germline V gene, CDR1 is SGHRS and CDR2 is YFSETQ. The CDR3 DNA is TGCGCCAGCACCCTTGCCGGGAACACTGAAGCTTTCTTT. Amino acid sequence: CASTLAGNTEAFF.

This clonotype has more than one count but fewer than ten. The chain joins TRBV4-1 to TRBJ2-3, with 8 bases lining up with TRBD2. The CDR3 runs to 16 residues. Trimming removed 0 bases from V and 3 bases from J; junction bases left unmatched: 5. Per the germline V gene, CDR1 is MGHRA and CDR2 is YSYEKL. The CDR3 here is CASSQDRAGVTDTQYF. CDR3 sequence (DNA): TGCGCCAGCAGCCAAGATCGAGCGGGGGTGACAGATACGCAGTATTTT.